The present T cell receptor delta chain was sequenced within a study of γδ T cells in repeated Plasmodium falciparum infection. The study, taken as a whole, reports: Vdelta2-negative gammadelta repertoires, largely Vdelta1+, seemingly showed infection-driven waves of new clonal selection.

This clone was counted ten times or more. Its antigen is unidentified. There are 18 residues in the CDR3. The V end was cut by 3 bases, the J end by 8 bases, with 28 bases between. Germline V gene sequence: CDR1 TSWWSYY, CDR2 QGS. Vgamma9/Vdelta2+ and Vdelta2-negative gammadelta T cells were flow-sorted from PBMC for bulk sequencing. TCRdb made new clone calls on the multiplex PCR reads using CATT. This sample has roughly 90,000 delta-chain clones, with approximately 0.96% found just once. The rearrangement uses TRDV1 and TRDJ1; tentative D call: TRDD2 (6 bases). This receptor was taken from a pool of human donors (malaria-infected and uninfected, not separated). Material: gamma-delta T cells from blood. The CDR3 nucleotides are TGTGCTCTTGGGGACCTGGGTATCCTACGTGGTCGGGGGCCCAAACTCATCTTT. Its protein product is CALGDLGILRGRGPKLIF.